The sequence of this TCR beta chain was determined in a study of HIV-infected patients and healthy controls. The repertoire came from unfractionated whole blood and reflected all unsorted peripheral T cells. Donors were HIV-infected adults who had not yet started antiretroviral therapy but were about to begin. Reverse transcription used roughly 480 ng RNA and constant-region primers for alpha and beta. Alpha and beta chain libraries were made separately by chain-specific third strand synthesis with multiplexing indices. After a brief PCR adding P5, P7 and a second index, approximately 21 amplification cycles followed. One entry per CDR3 protein results from TCRdb running MiXCR on the 5' RACE reads. The repertoire holds 8,000 to 10,000 distinct CDR3 sequences, with around 7% as singletons. This clonotype has just a few counts. Trimming at V came to 7 bases and at J to 3 bases, leaving 8 bases not matched to a gene. Germline lookup yields CDR1 LNHDA and CDR2 SQIVND (reference sequence). This CDR3 contains 16 residues.

The gene calls are TRBV19 and TRBJ2-1, with TRBD2 matching over 11 bases. The source of this sequence is an adult with HIV infection. The specimen was blood, collected before antiretroviral therapy. Written as DNA, the CDR3 is TGTGCCAGTATGGCTAGCGGGGGGTCCTTCTACAATGAGCAGTTCTTC. Translated, it gives CASMASGGSFYNEQFF.